The entry below describes one TCR beta chain. Its target is unknown. Compared with germline, one end of the junction differs, possibly owing to a read error. These data originate in a study of glioma-infiltrating T cells. The CDR3 length is 10 residues. In germline, CDR1 is SNHLY, CDR2 FYNNEI. Broader study findings: Gliomas, especially low-grade, showed above-expected tissue-blood divergence; non-neoplastic patients showed below. Only very few CDR3 sequences appeared in both tissue and blood.

TCR alpha and beta CDR3 regions were amplified from RNA using iRepertoire nested multiplex PCR. TCRdb reprocessed the multiplex PCR reads with MiXCR, giving one entry per CDR3 protein. The table has more than 95,000 distinct CDR3 sequences, under 30% seen once. V and J are TRBV2 and TRBJ2-1; TRBD2 agrees at 7 bases. The receptor's source is a human donor with low-grade glioma or glioblastoma, undergoing nonglioma brain surgery, or in good health (not recorded which). Sequencing was carried out using glioma tissue, nonneoplastic brain tissue, or PBMCs (not recorded which). CDR3 coding DNA: TGTGCCATTGGGGACTACCTGCAGCTCTTC. It translates to CAIGDYLQLF. Filled out from reference TRBV2 and TRBJ2-1, the complete variable domain reads EPEVTQTPSHQVTQMGQEVILRCVPISNHLYFYWYRQILGQKVEFLVSFYNNEISEKSEIFDDQFSVERPDGSNFTLKIRSTKLEDSAMYFCAIGDYLQLFGPGTRLTVL.